This T cell receptor (beta chain) was sequenced during a study of T cells in Graves' hyperthyroidism and ophthalmopathy. An approximately 10 ml volume of fresh peripheral blood provided the PBMCs. The trim removed 7 bases at V and 3 bases at J, leaving 5 bases unmatched. Germline values: CDR1 DFQATT, CDR2 SNEGSKA (reference sequence). The CDR3 consists of 12 residues. RNA transcripts were the template for amplifying TCR beta CDR3 regions. HTBI primers were employed in a first-round RT-PCR of the TCR CDR3. In TCRdb, the multiplex PCR reads were re-called with MiXCR into one record per CDR3 protein. The sample carries around 260,000 distinct CDR3 sequences, approximately 26% recorded once. Findings and limits, study-wide: In the blood, most expanded thyroid clonotypes above 0.001 appeared as well.

This clonotype was observed many times. Its antigen is still unknown. The sample was blood. The sequence derives from a man aged 40-55 years with Graves' hyperthyroidism that later progressed to Graves' ophthalmopathy. This chain joins TRBV20-1 and TRBJ2-7; 8 bases map to TRBD1. The CDR3 DNA is TGCAGTGGCCGGGACAGGCTCTACGAGCAGTACTTC. Its protein is CSGRDRLYEQYF.